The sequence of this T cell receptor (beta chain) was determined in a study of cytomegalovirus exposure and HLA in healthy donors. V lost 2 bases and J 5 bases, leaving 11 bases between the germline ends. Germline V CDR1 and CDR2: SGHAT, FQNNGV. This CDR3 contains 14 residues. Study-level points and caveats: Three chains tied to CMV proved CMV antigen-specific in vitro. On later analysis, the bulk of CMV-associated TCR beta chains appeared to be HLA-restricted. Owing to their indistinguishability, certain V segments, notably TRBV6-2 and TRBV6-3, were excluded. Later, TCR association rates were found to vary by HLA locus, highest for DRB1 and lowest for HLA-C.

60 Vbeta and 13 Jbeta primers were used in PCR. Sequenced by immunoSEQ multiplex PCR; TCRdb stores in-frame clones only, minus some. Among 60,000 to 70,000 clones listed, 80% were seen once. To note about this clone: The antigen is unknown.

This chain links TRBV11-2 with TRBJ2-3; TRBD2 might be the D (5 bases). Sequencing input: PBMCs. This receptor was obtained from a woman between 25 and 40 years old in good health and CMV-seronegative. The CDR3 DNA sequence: TGTGCCAGCAGCTTAAGCGGCTCCCTAGATACGCAGTATTTT. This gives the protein CASSLSGSLDTQYF.